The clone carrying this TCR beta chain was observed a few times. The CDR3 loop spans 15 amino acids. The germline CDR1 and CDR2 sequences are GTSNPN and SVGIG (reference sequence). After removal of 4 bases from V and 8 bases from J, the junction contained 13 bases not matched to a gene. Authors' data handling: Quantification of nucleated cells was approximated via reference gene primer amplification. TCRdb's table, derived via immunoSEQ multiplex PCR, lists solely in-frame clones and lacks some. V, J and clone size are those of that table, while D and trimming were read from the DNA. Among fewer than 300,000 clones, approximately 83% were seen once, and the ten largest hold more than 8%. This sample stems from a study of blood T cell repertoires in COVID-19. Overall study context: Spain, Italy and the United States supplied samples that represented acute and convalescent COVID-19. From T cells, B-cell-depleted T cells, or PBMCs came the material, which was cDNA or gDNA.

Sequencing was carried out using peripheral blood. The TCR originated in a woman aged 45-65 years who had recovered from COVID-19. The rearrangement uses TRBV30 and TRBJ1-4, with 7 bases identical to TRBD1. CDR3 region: CAWTDPLLGGEKLFF. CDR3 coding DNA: TGTGCCTGGACCGATCCACTACTAGGGGGCGAAAAACTGTTTTTT.